The 3 T cell receptor beta chains below were found in one sample sequenced in a study of cytomegalovirus exposure and HLA in healthy donors (dated by TCRdb to the late 2010s). Library creation used the immunoSEQ multiplex PCR assay. The source is immuneACCESS, and TCRdb retained only in-frame sequences with V and J called. Part of the clones is not carried over; for the studies checked, unresolved V genes explain less than half of this, and the remainder is unexplained. The sample table lists about 150,000 clones, about 91% of them with a count of one. Approximately 10% of the sample rests with the top ten. The sample comprised PBMCs. The receptors originated from a woman aged 18-30 years in good health and CMV-seropositive.

The V gene is TRBV27, the J gene TRBJ2-7, with 9 bases lining up with TRBD1. Germline assignment: CDR1 MNHEY and CDR2 SMNVEV (reference sequence). Trimming took 5 bases from V and 7 from J; bases not matched to a gene: 6. This CDR3 has 13 residues. The CDR3 spells CASSTGGRFEQYF. CDR3 nucleotide sequence: TGTGCCAGCAGTACAGGGGGCCGGTTTGAGCAGTACTTC.

This clone was detected only a few times. The chain carries TRBV9 and TRBJ2-7; TRBD2 aligns across 9 bases. The ends lost 7 bases at V and 7 bases at J; junction bases unmatched: 15. This CDR3 region has 15 residues. Germline CDR1 and CDR2: SGDLS and YYNGEE. The CDR3 spells CASAPGGGARVEQYF. DNA for the CDR3: TGTGCCAGCGCCCCTGGCGGGGGGGCCCGGGTGGAGCAGTACTTC.

This sequence joins TRBV6-6 and TRBJ1-1, with no clear D. V lost 0 bases, J lost 0 bases, and 11 bases lay in between. Germline V CDR1 and CDR2: MNHNY, SVGAGI (reference sequence). The CDR3 covers 16 residues. Here the CDR3 reads CASSYSGELMNTEAFF. The CDR3 DNA sequence: TGTGCCAGCAGTTACTCGGGAGAACTCATGAACACTGAAGCTTTCTTT.